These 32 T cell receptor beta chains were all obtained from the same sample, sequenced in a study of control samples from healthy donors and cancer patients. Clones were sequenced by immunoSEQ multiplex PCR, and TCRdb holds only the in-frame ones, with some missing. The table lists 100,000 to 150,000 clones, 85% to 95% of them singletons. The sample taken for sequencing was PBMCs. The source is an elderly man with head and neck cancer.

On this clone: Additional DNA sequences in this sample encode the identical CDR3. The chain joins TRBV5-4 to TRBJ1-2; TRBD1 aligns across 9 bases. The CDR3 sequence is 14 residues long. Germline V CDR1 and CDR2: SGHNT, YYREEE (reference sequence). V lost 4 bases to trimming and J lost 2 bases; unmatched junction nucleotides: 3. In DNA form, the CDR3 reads TGTGCCAGCAGCCGACAGGGGGAGAACTATGGCTACACCTTC. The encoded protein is CASSRQGENYGYTF.

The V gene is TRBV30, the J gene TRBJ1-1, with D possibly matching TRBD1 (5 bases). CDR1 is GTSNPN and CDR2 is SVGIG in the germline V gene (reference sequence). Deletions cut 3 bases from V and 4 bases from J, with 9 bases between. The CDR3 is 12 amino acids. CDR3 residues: CAWSEGITEAFF. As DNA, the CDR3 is TGTGCCTGGAGCGAGGGGATCACTGAAGCTTTCTTT.

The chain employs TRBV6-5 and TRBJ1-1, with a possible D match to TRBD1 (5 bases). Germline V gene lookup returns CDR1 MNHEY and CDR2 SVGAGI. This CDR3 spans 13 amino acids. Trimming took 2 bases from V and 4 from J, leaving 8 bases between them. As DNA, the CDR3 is TGTGCCAGCAGTTACACCGGGGGCACTGAAGCTTTCTTT. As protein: CASSYTGGTEAFF.

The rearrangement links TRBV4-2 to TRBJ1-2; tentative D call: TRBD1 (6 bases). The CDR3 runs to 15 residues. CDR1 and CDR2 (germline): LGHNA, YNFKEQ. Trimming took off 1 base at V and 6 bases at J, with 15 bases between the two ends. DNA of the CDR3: TGTGCCAGCAGCCAAGTTAAGGGGGTCGACGATGGCTACACCTTC. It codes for CASSQVKGVDDGYTF.

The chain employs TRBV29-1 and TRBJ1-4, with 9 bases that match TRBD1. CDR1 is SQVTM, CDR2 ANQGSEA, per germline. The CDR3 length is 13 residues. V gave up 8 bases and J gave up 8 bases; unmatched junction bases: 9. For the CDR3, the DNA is TGCAGCTTAGGACAGGGGAGAGAAGAAAAACTGTTTTTT. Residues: CSLGQGREEKLFF.

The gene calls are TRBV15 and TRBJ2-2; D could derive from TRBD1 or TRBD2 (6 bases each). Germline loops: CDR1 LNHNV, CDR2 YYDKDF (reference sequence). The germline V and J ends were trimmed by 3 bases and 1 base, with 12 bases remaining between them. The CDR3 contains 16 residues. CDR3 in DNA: TGTGCCACCAGCAGGTTCGGGGGCGAGAACACCGGGGAGCTGTTTTTT. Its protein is CATSRFGGENTGELFF. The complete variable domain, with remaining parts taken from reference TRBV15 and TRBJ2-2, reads DAMVIQNPRYQVTQFGKPVTLSCSQTLNHNVMYWYQQKSSQAPKLLFHYYDKDFNNEADTPDNFQSRRPNTSFCFLDIRSPGLGDTAMYLCATSRFGGENTGELFFGEGSRLTVL.

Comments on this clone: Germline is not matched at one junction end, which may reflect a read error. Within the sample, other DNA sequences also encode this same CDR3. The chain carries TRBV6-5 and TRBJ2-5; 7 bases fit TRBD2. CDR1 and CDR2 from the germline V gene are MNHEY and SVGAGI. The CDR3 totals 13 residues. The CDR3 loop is CASRRGGQETQYF. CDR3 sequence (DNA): TGTGCCAGCAGGAGGGGAGGGCAAGAGACCCAATACTTC.

The CDR3 spells CASSFRSLYEQYF. CDR3 nucleotides: TGTGCCAGCAGTTTCCGGTCGCTCTACGAGCAGTACTTC. V usage is TRBV6-5 and J usage is TRBJ2-7; no reliable D call. From germline, CDR1 is MNHEY and CDR2 SVGAGI. V dropped 4 bases and J dropped 3 bases, with 10 bases sitting between them. The CDR3 has 13 amino acids.

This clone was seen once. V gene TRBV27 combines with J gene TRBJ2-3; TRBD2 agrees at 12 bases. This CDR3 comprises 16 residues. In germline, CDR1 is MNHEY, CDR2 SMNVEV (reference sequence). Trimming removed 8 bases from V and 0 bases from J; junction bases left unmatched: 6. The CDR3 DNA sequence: TGTGCCAGCCTTCTAGCGGGAGGGTTGAGCACAGATACGCAGTATTTT. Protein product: CASLLAGGLSTDTQYF.

The DNA for the CDR3 is TGTGCCAGCCTTTGGGGGGGAAAAGGCCGGGAGCTGTTTTTT. It translates to CASLWGGKGRELFF. This sequence joins TRBV19 and TRBJ2-2, with 7 bases aligning to TRBD2. CDR1 LNHDA and CDR2 SQIVND come from the germline V gene (reference sequence). Germline trimming cut 9 bases from V and 9 bases from J; bases unmatched to any gene: 13. The length of the CDR3 is 14 residues.

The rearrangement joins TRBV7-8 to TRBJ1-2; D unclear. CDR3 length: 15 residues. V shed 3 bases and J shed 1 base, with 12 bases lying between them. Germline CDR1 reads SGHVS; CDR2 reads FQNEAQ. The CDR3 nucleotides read TGTGCCAGCAGCTTCCAGCCCCGAAGTAACTATGGCTACACCTTC. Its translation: CASSFQPRSNYGYTF.

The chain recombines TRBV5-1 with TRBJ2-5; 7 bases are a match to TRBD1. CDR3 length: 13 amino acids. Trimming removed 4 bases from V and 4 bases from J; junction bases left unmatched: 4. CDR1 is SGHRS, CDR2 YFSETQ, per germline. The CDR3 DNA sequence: TGCGCCAGCAGCACAGGGGTGGGAGAGACCCAGTACTTC. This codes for CASSTGVGETQYF.

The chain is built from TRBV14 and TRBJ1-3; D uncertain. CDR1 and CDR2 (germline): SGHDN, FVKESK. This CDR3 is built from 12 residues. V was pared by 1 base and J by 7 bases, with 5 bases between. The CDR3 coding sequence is TGTGCCAGCAGCCAAGCCGGGAACACCATATATTTT. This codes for CASSQAGNTIYF.

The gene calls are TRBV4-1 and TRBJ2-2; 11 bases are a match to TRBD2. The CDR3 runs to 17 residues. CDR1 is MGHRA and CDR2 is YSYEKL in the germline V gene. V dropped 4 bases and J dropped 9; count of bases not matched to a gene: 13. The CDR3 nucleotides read TGCGCCAGCAGCCCCGGACTAGCGGGCACCCACGCCCGGGAGCTGTTTTTT. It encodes CASSPGLAGTHARELFF.

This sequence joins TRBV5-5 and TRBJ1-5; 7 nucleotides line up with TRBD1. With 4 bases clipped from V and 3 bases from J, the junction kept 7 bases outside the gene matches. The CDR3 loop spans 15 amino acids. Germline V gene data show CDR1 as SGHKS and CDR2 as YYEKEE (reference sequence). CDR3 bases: TGTGCCAGCAGCCCGGACAGGCACCCCAATCAGCCCCAGCATTTT. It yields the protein CASSPDRHPNQPQHF.

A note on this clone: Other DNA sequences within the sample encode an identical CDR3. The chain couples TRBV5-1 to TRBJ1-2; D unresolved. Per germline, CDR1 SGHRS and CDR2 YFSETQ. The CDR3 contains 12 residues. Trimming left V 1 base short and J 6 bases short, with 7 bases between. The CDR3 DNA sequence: TGCGCCAGCAGCTTGTCTGGGGATGGCTACACCTTC. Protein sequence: CASSLSGDGYTF.

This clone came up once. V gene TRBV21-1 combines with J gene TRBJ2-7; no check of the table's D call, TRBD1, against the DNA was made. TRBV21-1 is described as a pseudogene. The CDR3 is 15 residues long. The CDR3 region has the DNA TGTGCCAGCAGCAAAGAAGGACAGGCCAAATACGAGCAGTACTTC. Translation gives CASSKEGQAKYEQYF.

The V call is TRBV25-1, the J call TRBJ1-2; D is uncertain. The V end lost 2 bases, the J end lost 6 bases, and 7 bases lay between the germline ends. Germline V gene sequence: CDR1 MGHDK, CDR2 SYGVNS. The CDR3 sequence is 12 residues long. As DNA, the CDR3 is TGTGCCAGCAGTGAACCGCCGCATGGCTACACCTTC. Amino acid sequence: CASSEPPHGYTF.

The CDR3: CASGLITDTQYF. As DNA, the CDR3 is TGTGCCAGCGGACTGATCACAGATACGCAGTATTTT. The rearrangement joins TRBV2 to TRBJ2-3; TRBD2 might be the D (5 bases). The CDR3 consists of 12 residues. The V gene's germline CDR1 is SNHLY and CDR2 FYNNEI. V was cut by 8 bases and J by 2 bases, with 8 bases left in between. The whole variable domain, remainder taken from reference TRBV2 and TRBJ2-3, is EPEVTQTPSHQVTQMGQEVILRCVPISNHLYFYWYRQILGQKVEFLVSFYNNEISEKSEIFDDQFSVERPDGSNFTLKIRSTKLEDSAMYFCASGLITDTQYFGPGTRLTVL.

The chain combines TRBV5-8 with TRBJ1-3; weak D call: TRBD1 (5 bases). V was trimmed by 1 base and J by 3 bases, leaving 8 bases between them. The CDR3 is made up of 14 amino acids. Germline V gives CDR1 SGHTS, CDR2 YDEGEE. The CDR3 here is CASSLWRGGNTIYF. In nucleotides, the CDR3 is TGTGCCAGCAGCTTGTGGAGGGGTGGAAACACCATATATTTT.

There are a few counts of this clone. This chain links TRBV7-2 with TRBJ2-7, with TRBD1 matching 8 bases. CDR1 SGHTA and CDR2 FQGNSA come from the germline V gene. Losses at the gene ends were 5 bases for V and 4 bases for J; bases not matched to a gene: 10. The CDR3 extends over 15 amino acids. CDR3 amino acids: CASSLQRTGQYEQYF. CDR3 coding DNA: TGTGCCAGCAGCCTCCAACGGACAGGGCAATACGAGCAGTACTTC.

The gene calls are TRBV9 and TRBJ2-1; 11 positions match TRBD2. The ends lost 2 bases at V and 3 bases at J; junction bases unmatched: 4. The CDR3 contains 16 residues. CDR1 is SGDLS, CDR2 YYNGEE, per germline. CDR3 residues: CASSVSGRADYNEQFF. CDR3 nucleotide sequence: TGTGCCAGCAGCGTTAGCGGGAGGGCCGACTACAATGAGCAGTTCTTC.

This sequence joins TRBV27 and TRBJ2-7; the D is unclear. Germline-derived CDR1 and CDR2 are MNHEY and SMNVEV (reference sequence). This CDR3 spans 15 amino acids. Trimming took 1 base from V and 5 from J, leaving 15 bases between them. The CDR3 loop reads CASSLWSRASHEQYF. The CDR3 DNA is TGTGCCAGCAGTTTATGGTCCCGAGCGAGCCACGAGCAGTACTTC.

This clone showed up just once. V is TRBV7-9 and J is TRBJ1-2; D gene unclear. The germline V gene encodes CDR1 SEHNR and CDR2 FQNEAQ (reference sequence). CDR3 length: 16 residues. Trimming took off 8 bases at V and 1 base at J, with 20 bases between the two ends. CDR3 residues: CASLPDGGLVNYGYTF. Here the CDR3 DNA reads TGTGCCAGCTTACCCGACGGCGGCCTAGTTAACTATGGCTACACCTTC. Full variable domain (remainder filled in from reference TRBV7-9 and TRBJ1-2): DTGVSQNPRHKITKRGQNVTFRCDPISEHNRLYWYRQTLGQGPEFLTYFQNEAQLEKSRLLSDRFSAERPKGSFSTLEIQRTEQGDSAMYLCASLPDGGLVNYGYTFGSGTRLTVV.

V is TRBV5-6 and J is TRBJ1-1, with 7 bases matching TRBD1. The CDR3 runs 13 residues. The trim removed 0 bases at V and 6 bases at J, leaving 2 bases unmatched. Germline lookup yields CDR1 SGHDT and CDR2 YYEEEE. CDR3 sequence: CASSLGGTAEAFF. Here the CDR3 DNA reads TGTGCCAGCAGCTTGGGGGGGACAGCTGAAGCTTTCTTT.

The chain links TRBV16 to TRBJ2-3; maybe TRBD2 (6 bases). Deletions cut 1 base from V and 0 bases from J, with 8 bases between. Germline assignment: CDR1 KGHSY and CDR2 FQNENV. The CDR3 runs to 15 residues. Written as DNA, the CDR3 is TGTGCCAGCAGCCAATTTGGGGGGAGCACAGATACGCAGTATTTT. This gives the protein CASSQFGGSTDTQYF.

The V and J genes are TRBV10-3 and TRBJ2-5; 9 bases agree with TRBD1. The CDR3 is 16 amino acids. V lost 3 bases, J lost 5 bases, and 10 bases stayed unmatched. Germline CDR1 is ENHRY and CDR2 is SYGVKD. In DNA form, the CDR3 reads TGTGCCATCAGTGAAAGCCGGGACAGGGATAGCGAGACCCAGTACTTC. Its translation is CAISESRDRDSETQYF.

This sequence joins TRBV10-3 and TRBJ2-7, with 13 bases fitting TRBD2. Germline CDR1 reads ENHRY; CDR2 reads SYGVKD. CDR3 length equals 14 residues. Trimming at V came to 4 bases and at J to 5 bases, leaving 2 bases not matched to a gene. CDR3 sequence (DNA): TGTGCCATCAGTGCAGGACTAGCGGGAGACGAGCAGTACTTC. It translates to CAISAGLAGDEQYF.

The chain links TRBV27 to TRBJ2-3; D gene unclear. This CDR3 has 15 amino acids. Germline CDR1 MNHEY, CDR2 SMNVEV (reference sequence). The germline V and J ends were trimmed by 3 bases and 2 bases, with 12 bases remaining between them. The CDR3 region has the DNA TGTGCCAGCAGTTTCTATCGCAGTACCACAGATACGCAGTATTTT. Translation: CASSFYRSTTDTQYF.

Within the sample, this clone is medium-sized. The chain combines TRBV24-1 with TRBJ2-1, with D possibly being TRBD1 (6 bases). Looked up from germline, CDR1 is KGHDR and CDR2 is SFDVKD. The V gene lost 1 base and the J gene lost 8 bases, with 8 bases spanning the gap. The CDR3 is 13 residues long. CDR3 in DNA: TGTGCCACCAGTGATTTATCAGGGGATGAGCAGTTCTTC. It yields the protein CATSDLSGDEQFF.

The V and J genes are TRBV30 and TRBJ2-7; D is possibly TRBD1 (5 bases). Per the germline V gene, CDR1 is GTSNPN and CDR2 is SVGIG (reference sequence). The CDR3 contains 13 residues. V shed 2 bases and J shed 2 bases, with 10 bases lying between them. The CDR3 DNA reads TGTGCCTGGAGTACAGGACAAGCCTACGAGCAGTACTTC. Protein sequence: CAWSTGQAYEQYF.

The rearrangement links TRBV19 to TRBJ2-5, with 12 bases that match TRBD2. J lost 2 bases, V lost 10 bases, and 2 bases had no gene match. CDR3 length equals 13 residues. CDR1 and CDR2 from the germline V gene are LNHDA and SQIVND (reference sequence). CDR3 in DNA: TGTGCCACCGGACTAGCGGGACAAGAGACCCAGTACTTC. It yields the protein CATGLAGQETQYF.